The rows below give T cell receptor beta chains drawn from one sample of a study of Ad26.COV2.S vaccination and SARS-CoV-2 variants. The protocol was immunoSEQ multiplex PCR, while the TCRdb copy is restricted to in-frame clones and leaves out a portion. The sample yields about 400,000 clones, about 90% seen once. This specimen was peripheral blood, taken in a trial of Ad26.COV2.S vaccine versus placebo. The receptors come from a person aged 18-65 years who received the Ad26.COV2.S COVID-19 vaccine or a placebo. Each CDR3 is given with its conserved first and last residue. Fields, in order: V gene, J gene, CDR3 protein.

TRBV6-5	TRBJ1-2	CASSYYDGYGYTF
TRBV5-1	TRBJ1-2	CASSGGTPTIGGYTF
TRBV7-9	TRBJ1-4	CASTVVGTGNEKLFF
TRBV28	TRBJ1-5	CASSDRGTAFTPQHF
TRBV6-5	TRBJ2-7	CASGPGWGEQYF
TRBV7-9	TRBJ2-1	CASSPLLGGPEYNEQFF
TRBV7-8	TRBJ2-7	CASSLPTPGPYEQYF
TRBV13	TRBJ1-2	CASSLATGKANYGYTF
TRBV5-6	TRBJ2-7	CASSFAGTGSHEQYF
TRBV19	TRBJ2-5	CASSIGDKQETQYF
TRBV6-6	TRBJ1-3	CASSLQGEWGNTIYF
TRBV5-5	TRBJ2-2	CASSLQGYTGELFF
TRBV2	TRBJ1-4	CAGSIFPRGATNEKLFF
TRBV6-4	TRBJ1-5	CASSDSIGLPQHF
TRBV4-3	TRBJ1-5	CASSLQQGNQPQHF
TRBV28	TRBJ2-1	CASSFSGDLYNEQFF
TRBV5-6	TRBJ2-2	CASSFGNTGELFF
TRBV7-9	TRBJ2-1	CASKPLRGGYNEQFF
TRBV15	TRBJ2-1	CATSRGAGSSYNEQFF
TRBV2	TRBJ1-5	CAIQGRENQPQHF
TRBV10-2	TRBJ1-2	CASSGSGQKYGYTF
TRBV7-8	TRBJ2-7	CASSLLSLSYEQYF
TRBV4-1	TRBJ1-1	CASSQGSGAAEAFF
TRBV4-1	TRBJ2-2	CASSQVRSPGPGELFF
TRBV5-5	TRBJ2-7	CASSLALGSSLYEQYF
TRBV6-6	TRBJ1-6	CASGTDSYNSPLHF
TRBV6-6	TRBJ2-1	CASTPPSNEQFF
TRBV21-1	TRBJ2-5	CASSPRLAGGETQYF
TRBV6-5	TRBJ2-3	CASSYGQPTDTQYF
TRBV28	TRBJ1-5	CASSWFRVARQPQHF